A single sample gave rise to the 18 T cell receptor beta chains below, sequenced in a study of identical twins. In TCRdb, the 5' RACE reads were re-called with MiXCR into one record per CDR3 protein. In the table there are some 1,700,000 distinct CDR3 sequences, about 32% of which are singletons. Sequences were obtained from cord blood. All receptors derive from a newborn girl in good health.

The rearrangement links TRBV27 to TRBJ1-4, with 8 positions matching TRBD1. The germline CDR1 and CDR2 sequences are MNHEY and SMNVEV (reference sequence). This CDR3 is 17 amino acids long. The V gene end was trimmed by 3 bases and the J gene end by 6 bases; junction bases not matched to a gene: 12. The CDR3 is CASSFALPQGAHEKLFF. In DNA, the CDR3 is TGTGCCAGCAGTTTCGCCCTCCCCCAGGGGGCACATGAAAAACTGTTTTTT.

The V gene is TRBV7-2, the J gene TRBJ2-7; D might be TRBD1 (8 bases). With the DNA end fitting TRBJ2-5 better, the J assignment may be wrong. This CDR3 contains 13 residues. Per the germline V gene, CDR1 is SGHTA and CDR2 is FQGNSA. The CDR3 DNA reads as TGTGCCAGCAGCCTAAACAGGGGGGGGACCCAGTACTTC. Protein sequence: CASSLNRGGTQYF.

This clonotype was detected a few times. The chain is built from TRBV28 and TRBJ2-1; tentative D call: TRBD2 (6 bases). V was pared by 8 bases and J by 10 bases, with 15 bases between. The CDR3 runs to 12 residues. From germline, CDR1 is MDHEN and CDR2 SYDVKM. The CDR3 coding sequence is TGTGCCAGCCTCCTCCTTGGGGGGGAGCAGTTCTTC. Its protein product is CASLLLGGEQFF.

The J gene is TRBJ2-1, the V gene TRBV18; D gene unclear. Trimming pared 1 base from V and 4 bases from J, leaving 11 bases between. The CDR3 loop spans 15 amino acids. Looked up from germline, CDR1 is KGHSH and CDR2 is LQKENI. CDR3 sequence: CASSPLRQIYNEQFF. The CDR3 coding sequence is TGTGCCAGCTCACCACTTCGGCAAATATACAATGAGCAGTTCTTC.

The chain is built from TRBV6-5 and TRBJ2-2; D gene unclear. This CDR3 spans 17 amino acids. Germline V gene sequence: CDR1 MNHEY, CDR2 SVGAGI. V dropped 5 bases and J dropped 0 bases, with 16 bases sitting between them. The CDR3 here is CASSHFPPSSNTGELFF. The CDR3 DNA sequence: TGTGCCAGCAGTCACTTCCCCCCGAGCTCGAACACCGGGGAGCTGTTTTTT.

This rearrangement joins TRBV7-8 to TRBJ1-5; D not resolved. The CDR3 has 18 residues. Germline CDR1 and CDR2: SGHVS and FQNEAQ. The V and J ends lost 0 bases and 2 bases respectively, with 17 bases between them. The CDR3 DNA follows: TGTGCCAGCAGCTTAGCCAGTCTAAGAGATAGGGGCAATCAGCCCCAGCATTTT. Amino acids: CASSLASLRDRGNQPQHF.

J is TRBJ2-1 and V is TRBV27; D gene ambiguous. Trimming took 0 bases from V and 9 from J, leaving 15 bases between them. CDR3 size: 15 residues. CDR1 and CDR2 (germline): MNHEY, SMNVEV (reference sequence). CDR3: CASSLSWPRLGEQFF. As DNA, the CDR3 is TGTGCCAGCAGTTTATCGTGGCCTCGCCTCGGTGAGCAGTTCTTC.

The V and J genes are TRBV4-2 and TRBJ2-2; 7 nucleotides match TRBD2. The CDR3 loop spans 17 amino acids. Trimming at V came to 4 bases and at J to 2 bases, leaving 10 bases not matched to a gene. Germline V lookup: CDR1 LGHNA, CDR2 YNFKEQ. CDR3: CASSRRRRETNTGELFF. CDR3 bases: TGTGCCAGCAGCCGCCGTCGGCGGGAGACCAACACCGGGGAGCTGTTTTTT.

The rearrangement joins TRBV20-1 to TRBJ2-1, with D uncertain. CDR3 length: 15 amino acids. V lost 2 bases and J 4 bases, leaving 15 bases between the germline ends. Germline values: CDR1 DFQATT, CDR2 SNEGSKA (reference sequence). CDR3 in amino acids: CSARKVVHTYNEQFF. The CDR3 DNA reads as TGCAGTGCTAGAAAGGTAGTCCATACTTACAATGAGCAGTTCTTC.

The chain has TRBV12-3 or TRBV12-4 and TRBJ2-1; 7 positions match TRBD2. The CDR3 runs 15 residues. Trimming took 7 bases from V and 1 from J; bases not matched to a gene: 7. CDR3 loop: CASNLGGRSYNEQFF. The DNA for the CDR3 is TGTGCCAGCAACTTGGGGGGGAGATCCTACAATGAGCAGTTCTTC.

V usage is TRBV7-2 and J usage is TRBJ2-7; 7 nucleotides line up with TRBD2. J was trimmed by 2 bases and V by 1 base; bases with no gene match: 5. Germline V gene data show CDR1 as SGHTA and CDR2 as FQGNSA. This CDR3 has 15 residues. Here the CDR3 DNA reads TGTGCCAGCAGCTTAGAGAGGAGCGGGACCTACGAGCAGTACTTC. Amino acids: CASSLERSGTYEQYF. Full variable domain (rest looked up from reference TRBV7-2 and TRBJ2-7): GAGVSQSPSNKVTEKGKDVELRCDPISGHTALYWYRQSLGQGLEFLIYFQGNSAPDKSGLPSDRFSAERTGGSVSTLTIQRTQQEDSAVYLCASSLERSGTYEQYFGPGTRLTVT.

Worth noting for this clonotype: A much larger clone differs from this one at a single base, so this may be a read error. The CDR3 DNA follows: TGCAGTGCTAGAGGACAGTATGGCCACACCTTC. This gives the protein CSARGQYGHTF. V is TRBV20-1 and J is TRBJ1-2, with a possible D match to TRBD1 (5 bases). This CDR3 is built from 11 residues. Per the germline V gene, CDR1 is DFQATT and CDR2 is SNEGSKA (reference sequence).

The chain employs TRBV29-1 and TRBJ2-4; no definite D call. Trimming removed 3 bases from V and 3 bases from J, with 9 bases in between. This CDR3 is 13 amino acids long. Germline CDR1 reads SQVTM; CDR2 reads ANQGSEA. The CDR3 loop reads CSVEQVGKNIQYF. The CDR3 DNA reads TGCAGCGTTGAGCAGGTTGGCAAAAACATTCAGTACTTC.

The CDR3 bases are TGCAGTGCTACCTCGGGGGGGACCTACAATGAGCAGTTCTTC. Protein product: CSATSGGTYNEQFF. The chain carries TRBV20-1 and TRBJ2-1, with 8 bases lining up with TRBD2. The ends lost 4 bases at V and 2 bases at J; junction bases unmatched: 4. This CDR3 is 14 amino acids long. CDR1 is DFQATT and CDR2 is SNEGSKA in the germline V gene (reference sequence).

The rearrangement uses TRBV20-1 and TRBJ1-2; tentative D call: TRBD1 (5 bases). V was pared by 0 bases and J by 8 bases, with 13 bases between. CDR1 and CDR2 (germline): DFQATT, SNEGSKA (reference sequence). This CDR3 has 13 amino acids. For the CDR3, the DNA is TGCAGTGCTAGAGAGTTGGGGGTGAGGGGCTACACCTTC. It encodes CSARELGVRGYTF.

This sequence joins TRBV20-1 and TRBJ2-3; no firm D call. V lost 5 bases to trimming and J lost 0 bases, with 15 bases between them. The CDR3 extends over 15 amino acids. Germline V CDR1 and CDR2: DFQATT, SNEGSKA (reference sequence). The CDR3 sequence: CSAFSGPRSTDTQYF. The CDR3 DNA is TGCAGTGCTTTCTCGGGCCCTAGAAGCACAGATACGCAGTATTTT.

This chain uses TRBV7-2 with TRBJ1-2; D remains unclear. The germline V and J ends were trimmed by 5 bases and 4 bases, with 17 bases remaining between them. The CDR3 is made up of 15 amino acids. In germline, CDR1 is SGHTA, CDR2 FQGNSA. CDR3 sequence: CASSLSWEASYGYTF. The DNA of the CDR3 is TGTGCCAGCAGCCTGTCGTGGGAGGCTAGCTATGGCTACACCTTC. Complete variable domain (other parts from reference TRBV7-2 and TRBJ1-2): GAGVSQSPSNKVTEKGKDVELRCDPISGHTALYWYRQSLGQGLEFLIYFQGNSAPDKSGLPSDRFSAERTGGSVSTLTIQRTQQEDSAVYLCASSLSWEASYGYTFGSGTRLTVV.

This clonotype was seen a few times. The CDR3 sequence: CASSFRTTKNIQYF. The DNA of the CDR3 is TGTGCCAGCAGCTTCAGGACAACCAAAAACATTCAGTACTTC. V is TRBV7-2 and J is TRBJ2-4; D may be TRBD1 (5 bases). Trimming removed 3 bases from V and 2 bases from J, with 8 bases in between. This CDR3 contains 14 residues. Germline V gives CDR1 SGHTA, CDR2 FQGNSA.